Listed below are T cell receptor beta chains from one sample, sequenced in a study of blood T cell repertoires in COVID-19. Clones were sequenced by immunoSEQ multiplex PCR, and TCRdb holds only the in-frame ones, with some missing. The repertoire holds fewer than 300,000 clones, with 91% as singletons. The material sequenced was peripheral blood. These receptor sequences come from a woman under 40 with COVID-19, enrolled during active disease. Both conserved end residues are trimmed from each CDR3. Each record gives: V gene, clone size, CDR3 protein. Not every row has a clone size; where given, it reads once, few, many or a size class.

TRBV3-1/TRBV3-2	-	ASSLGTGDAGELF
TRBV6-6	-	ASIKGDSYYGYT
TRBV15	-	ATSREGGKGGELF
TRBV5-6	-	ASSLVGQGRGYT
TRBV18	once	ASSPSSGEQF
TRBV28	-	ASTPGGWGNQPQH
TRBV30	-	AWASDRTFTGELF
TRBV24-1	-	ATSDWGTGEGETQY
TRBV7-9	once	ASSTGLDFRNEQF
TRBV6-1	-	ASSEAGNRAINQPQH
TRBV5-4	once	ASRYSGTGAQETQY
TRBV5-1	-	ASSFTGLSNQPQH
TRBV15	-	ATSRGGGYNEQF
TRBV7-2	-	ASSSDRGSGNTIY
TRBV29-1	once	SVGPAGLTNYGYT
TRBV5-5	-	ASSPRQSSYNSPLH
TRBV28	-	ASRMYPTGGPTTYEQY
TRBV24-1	-	ATWTAAYGYT
TRBV5-1	-	ASSLAGGATQETQY
TRBV18	-	ASSPRAGPNTGELF
TRBV21-1	-	ASSKAGTGASSLLTNEKLF
TRBV29-1	-	SVMDSMISYEQY
TRBV9	-	ASSVEGTGNSPLH
TRBV5-1	once	ASSWTSGTYEQY
TRBV27	few	ASSLSGGLTGQGSHEQY
TRBV27	-	ASSSGRALKREF
TRBV5-1	few	ASSPLQGRETQY
TRBV9	-	ASSVATGGITEAF
TRBV7-8	-	ASSTQGAPEAF
TRBV7-6	-	ASSPWTRTRGETQY
TRBV29-1	-	SVDLAGVGETQY
TRBV14	-	ASSQGRVSGNTIY
TRBV14	-	ASSRDTTEAF
TRBV28	-	ASSFTEPYEQY
TRBV10-1	-	ASRAGLAGTTDTQY
TRBV6-1	once	ASSARTGGAGNTIY
TRBV6-4	-	ASSAVGQTEAF
TRBV19	-	ASSIGIRSTDEQF
TRBV19	-	ASNTGFQNTEAF
TRBV19	-	ASSTTGGGQPQH
TRBV24-1	-	ATSEGGANSYEQY
TRBV3-1/TRBV3-2	-	ASSQDRGSGANVLT
TRBV7-6	-	ASSESGSEQF
TRBV7-9	few	ASSQGQVNQPQH
TRBV6-1	-	ASSEKEDRGRETQY
TRBV19	-	ASKAPGQGLGYT
TRBV4-1	-	ASRHNAGNSDEKLF